The 20 T cell receptor beta chains presented below share a single source sample, sequenced in a study of blood T cell repertoires in COVID-19. Libraries were prepared by immunoSEQ multiplex PCR; TCRdb keeps only in-frame clonotypes and omits some of them. This table holds over 150,000 clones, approximately 80% found once. The sequenced sample consisted of peripheral blood. These receptors originate from an older woman with acute or convalescent COVID-19.

J is TRBJ1-4 and V is TRBV18; 8 nucleotides match TRBD1. CDR1 KGHSH and CDR2 LQKENI come from the germline V gene. V lost 4 bases, J lost 3 bases, and 13 bases stayed unmatched. This CDR3 spans 18 amino acids. DNA for the CDR3: TGTGCCAGCTCACTCTTAGCTCTCCAGGGGGCCGCTAATGAAAAACTGTTTTTT. Amino acid sequence: CASSLLALQGAANEKLFF.

The V and J genes are TRBV29-1 and TRBJ2-5, with 8 nucleotides matching TRBD2. The CDR3 is 14 amino acids. V gave up 4 bases and J gave up 1 base; unmatched junction bases: 5. CDR1 is SQVTM and CDR2 is ANQGSEA in the germline V gene. CDR3 bases: TGCAGCGTTGGAAGTAGCGGGGCCCAAGAGACCCAGTACTTC. Protein sequence: CSVGSSGAQETQYF. The full variable domain, completed using reference TRBV29-1 and TRBJ2-5, is SAVISQKPSRDICQRGTSLTIQCQVDSQVTMMFWYRQQPGQSLTLIATANQGSEATYESGFVIDKFPISRPNLTFSTLTVSNMSPEDSSIYLCSVGSSGAQETQYFGPGTRLLVL.

CDR3 protein: CASSFTYRNRQYNEQFF. The CDR3, as DNA: TGTGCCAGCAGCTTTACCTACCGGAACAGGCAGTACAATGAGCAGTTCTTC. The J gene is TRBJ2-1, the V gene TRBV7-8, with D possibly being TRBD1 (5 bases). Germline-derived CDR1 and CDR2 are SGHVS and FQNEAQ. The length of the CDR3 is 17 residues. Between the trimmed V and J ends, which lost 3 bases and 4 bases, there was a span of 19 bases. Together with reference TRBV7-8 and TRBJ2-1, the CDR3 gives the full variable domain: GAGVSQSPRYKVAKRGQDVALRCDPISGHVSLFWYQQALGQGPEFLTYFQNEAQLDKSGLPSDRFFAERPEGSVSTLKIQRTQQEDSAVYLCASSFTYRNRQYNEQFFGPGTRLTVL.

The V gene is TRBV5-5, the J gene TRBJ2-3, with D tentatively TRBD2 (6 bases). Germline CDR1 is SGHKS and CDR2 is YYEKEE (reference sequence). The length of the CDR3 is 14 residues. Trimming shortened V by 8 bases and J by 0 bases, and 13 bases separated the two germline ends. For the CDR3, the DNA is TGTGCCAGTACCTCCGGGAGTAGCACAGATACGCAGTATTTT. Translation: CASTSGSSTDTQYF.

This chain connects TRBV2 to TRBJ1-1, with TRBD1 matching over 9 bases. Germline CDR1 and CDR2: SNHLY and FYNNEI. The V gene end was trimmed by 7 bases and the J gene end by 5 bases; junction bases not matched to a gene: 8. This CDR3 region has 14 residues. As DNA, the CDR3 is TGTGCCAGCAACCCAGACAGGGGGAGGACTGAAGCTTTCTTT. It yields the protein CASNPDRGRTEAFF.

This sequence joins TRBV5-4 and TRBJ2-6; tentatively, D is TRBD1 (5 bases). CDR3 length equals 15 residues. The V end was cut by 1 base, the J end by 1 base, with 6 bases between. CDR1 is SGHNT, CDR2 YYREEE, per germline (reference sequence). CDR3 protein: CASSLRTSGANVLTF. The DNA of the CDR3 is TGTGCCAGCAGCTTGCGGACATCTGGGGCCAACGTCCTGACTTTC.

The rearrangement links TRBV28 to TRBJ2-1; 11 bases match TRBD2. Per the germline V gene, CDR1 is MDHEN and CDR2 is SYDVKM. Trimming removed 5 bases from V and 7 bases from J; junction bases left unmatched: 10. The CDR3 is 16 amino acids. The chain's CDR3 is CASSRLAGGLLNEQFF. The CDR3 DNA is TGTGCCAGCAGTAGATTAGCGGGGGGGTTGTTGAATGAGCAGTTCTTC.

The CDR3 protein is CASSLEHRGKPLHF. CDR3 DNA: TGTGCCAGCAGCTTAGAACACAGGGGCAAACCCCTCCACTTT. The chain couples TRBV7-2 to TRBJ1-6, with 7 bases lining up with TRBD1. Per the germline V gene, CDR1 is SGHTA and CDR2 is FQGNSA. This CDR3 region has 14 residues. V shed 1 base and J 12 bases; nucleotides not matched to a gene: 6.

The chain couples TRBV18 to TRBJ1-1, with TRBD1 matching 7 bases. Unmatched junction bases numbered 5, after V lost 3 bases and J lost 1 base. Germline V gene sequence: CDR1 KGHSH, CDR2 LQKENI. The CDR3 length is 15 residues. CDR3 sequence: CASSPDRVGNTEAFF. In DNA form, the CDR3 reads TGTGCCAGCTCACCTGACAGGGTAGGGAACACTGAAGCTTTCTTT.

With respect to this clone: The same CDR3 arises from other DNA sequences in this sample as well. This CDR3 is CASSLSRNTEAFF. For the CDR3, the DNA is TGTGCCAGCAGCTTATCGAGGAACACTGAAGCTTTCTTT. This chain uses TRBV7-3 with TRBJ1-1, with D hard to call. The CDR3 covers 13 residues. Germline V gives CDR1 SGHTA, CDR2 FQGTGA. The ends were cut back, 2 bases at V and 1 base at J, with 5 bases in the middle.

The CDR3 bases are TGTGCCACCAGTGAACGCAGGGGTGTGGGCAATCAGCCCCAGCATTTT. This sequence encodes CATSERRGVGNQPQHF. This chain joins TRBV24-1 and TRBJ1-5; tentative D call: TRBD1 (6 bases). V lost 4 bases to trimming and J lost 2 bases, with 14 bases between them. CDR3 length: 16 residues. Germline assignment: CDR1 KGHDR and CDR2 SFDVKD.

This sequence joins TRBV7-9 and TRBJ2-7; D perhaps matches TRBD1 (6 bases). Germline values: CDR1 SEHNR, CDR2 FQNEAQ (reference sequence). This CDR3 is 14 amino acids long. Trimming shortened V by 5 bases and J by 2 bases, and 13 bases separated the two germline ends. The chain's CDR3 is CASSTRQATYEQYF. CDR3 coding DNA: TGTGCCAGCAGCACCAGACAGGCCACCTACGAGCAGTACTTC.

This clone appeared many times. This chain links TRBV18 with TRBJ1-3; no definite D call. Germline assignment: CDR1 KGHSH and CDR2 LQKENI. V gave up 2 bases and J gave up 6 bases, with 11 bases separating them. The CDR3 is 14 amino acids. This chain's CDR3 is CASSPGGRLNTIYF. The CDR3 nucleotides are TGTGCCAGCTCACCAGGAGGGCGGCTAAACACCATATATTTT.

V and J are TRBV7-9 and TRBJ1-5; TRBD1 matches 7 bases. J was trimmed by 2 bases and V by 1 base; bases with no gene match: 2. CDR1 and CDR2 from the germline V gene are SEHNR and FQNEAQ (reference sequence). This CDR3 has 15 amino acids. The chain's CDR3 is CASSLGDSGNQPQHF. The CDR3 DNA follows: TGTGCCAGCAGCTTAGGGGACAGCGGCAATCAGCCCCAGCATTTT.

The chain joins TRBV6-2 or TRBV6-3 to TRBJ2-1, with a weak D call TRBD2 (6 bases). Germline V gene data show CDR1 as MNHEY and CDR2 as SVGEGT. The CDR3 length is 17 residues. V was clipped by 6 bases and J by 3 bases, with 21 bases between them. The CDR3 coding sequence is TGTGCCAGCAGCCCAAAAGGCCCTAGCGAGTACTACAATGAGCAGTTCTTC. Residues: CASSPKGPSEYYNEQFF.

V is TRBV7-2 and J is TRBJ2-1, with 9 bases fitting TRBD1. Germline V gene sequence: CDR1 SGHTA, CDR2 FQGNSA. With 5 bases clipped from V and 2 bases from J, the junction kept 10 bases outside the gene matches. The CDR3 length is 17 residues. The CDR3 DNA reads TGTGCCAGCAGCCCCGTCCTAGGGACAGGGCCCTACAATGAGCAGTTCTTC. Amino acids: CASSPVLGTGPYNEQFF.

Of note for this clone: Compared with germline, one end of the junction differs, possibly owing to a read error. V usage is TRBV2 and J usage is TRBJ2-2, with 14 bases identical to TRBD2. The CDR3 is made up of 17 amino acids. Germline V gene sequence: CDR1 SNHLY, CDR2 FYNNEI. CDR3 DNA sequence: TGTGCCAGCAGGGAAGGAAGACTAGCGGGGGGGCCCGGGGAGCTGTTTTTT. Its protein is CASREGRLAGGPGELFF.

The chain carries TRBV7-6 and TRBJ2-3; 12 bases agree with TRBD2. The CDR3 covers 15 residues. V shed 4 bases and J 7 bases; nucleotides not matched to a gene: 6. The germline V gene encodes CDR1 SGHVS and CDR2 FNYEAQ. CDR3 nucleotide sequence: TGTGCCAGCAGCTATTCTACTAGCGGGGGGAATACGCAGTATTTT. Translating it yields CASSYSTSGGNTQYF.

This clone appeared a single time. V and J are TRBV3-1 (or the pseudogene TRBV3-2) and TRBJ2-7; tentative D call: TRBD1 (6 bases). The germline V gene encodes CDR1 LGHDT and CDR2 YNNKEL (reference sequence). The V gene lost 0 bases and the J gene lost 2 bases, with 14 bases spanning the gap. The CDR3 length is 16 residues. CDR3 amino acids: CASSQEGNRDPYEQYF. CDR3 nucleotide sequence: TGTGCCAGCAGCCAAGAAGGGAACAGGGATCCCTACGAGCAGTACTTC.

The V call is TRBV27, the J call TRBJ2-3, with 15 positions matching TRBD2. The CDR3 has 19 amino acids. Trimming took 5 bases from V and 2 from J; bases not matched to a gene: 11. Germline loops: CDR1 MNHEY, CDR2 SMNVEV (reference sequence). CDR3 protein: CASSPRTGLAGGYTDTQYF. The CDR3 DNA reads as TGTGCCAGCAGTCCCCGCACGGGACTAGCGGGGGGTTACACAGATACGCAGTATTTT.